This T cell receptor beta chain stems from a study of shared clonotypes between healthy human individuals. Overall study context: Each donor's CD8 memory used one plate, CD8 naive two, each CD4 subset three.

Here immunoSEQ multiplex PCR was the method, and the copy in TCRdb shows in-frame clones only, minus some. The table has about 2 million clones, just under 95% seen once. Cells designated naive CD8 were CD45RO-negative and were positively selected for CCR7, with terminally differentiated effector memory CD45RA+ cells excluded. V lost 4 bases and J lost 5, with 14 bases in between. Germline V gene data show CDR1 as SEHNR and CDR2 as FQNEAQ (reference sequence). The CDR3 spans 14 residues. This sequence joins TRBV7-9 and TRBJ2-5, with D possibly TRBD1 on 5 matching bases. Sequenced: naive CD8+ T cells sorted from blood. This clonotype originated in a man between 18 and 29 years old in good health. CDR3 loop: CASSSQGFQETQYF. For the CDR3, the DNA is TGTGCCAGCAGCTCTCAGGGTTTTCAGGAGACCCAGTACTTC.